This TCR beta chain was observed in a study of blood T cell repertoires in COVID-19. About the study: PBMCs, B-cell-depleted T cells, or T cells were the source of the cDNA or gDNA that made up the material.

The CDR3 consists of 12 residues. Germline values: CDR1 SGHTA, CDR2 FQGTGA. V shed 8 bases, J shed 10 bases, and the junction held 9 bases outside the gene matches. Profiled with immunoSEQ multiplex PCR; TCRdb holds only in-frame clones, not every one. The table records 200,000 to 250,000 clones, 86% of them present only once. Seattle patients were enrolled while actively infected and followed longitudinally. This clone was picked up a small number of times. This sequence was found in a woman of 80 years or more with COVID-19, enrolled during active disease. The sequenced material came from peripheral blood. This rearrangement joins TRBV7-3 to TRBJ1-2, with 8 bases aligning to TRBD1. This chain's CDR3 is CASRLQGESYTF. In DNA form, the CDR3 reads TGTGCCAGCCGCCTACAGGGGGAATCCTACACCTTC.